These 13 T cell receptor beta chains were sequenced from one sample in a study of blood T cell repertoires in COVID-19. Clones were read by immunoSEQ multiplex PCR, and TCRdb kept only the in-frame ones, dropping some. The sample includes 360,000 or so clones, around 91% seen only once; the top ten take 6.5%. Sequencing was carried out using peripheral blood. Every receptor here comes from a man in his late teens or twenties with active or convalescent COVID-19.

The V gene is TRBV6-1, the J gene TRBJ1-5, with D tentatively TRBD1 (6 bases). Germline CDR1 MNHNS, CDR2 SASEGT. This CDR3 region has 16 residues. Trimming shortened V by 3 bases and J by 7 bases, and 19 bases separated the two germline ends. In nucleotides, the CDR3 is TGTGCCAGCAGTGATAGATGGGGGCTAGGGGAGCAGCCCCAGCATTTT. Its protein is CASSDRWGLGEQPQHF.

This chain uses TRBV7-9 with TRBJ1-5, with D perhaps TRBD1 (6 bases). Germline V gene data show CDR1 as SEHNR and CDR2 as FQNEAQ (reference sequence). There are 15 residues in the CDR3. V was clipped by 5 bases and J by 3 bases, with 14 bases between them. The CDR3 nucleotides read TGTGCCAGCAGCGGACAGCAGTGGGACAATCAGCCCCAGCATTTT. Protein: CASSGQQWDNQPQHF.

The count of this clone is one. The chain uses TRBV12-3 or TRBV12-4 and TRBJ2-5; 7 bases fit TRBD1. V lost 4 bases to trimming and J lost 4 bases; unmatched junction nucleotides: 0. This CDR3 region has 12 residues. This CDR3 is CASSSGGETQYF. The CDR3 nucleotides are TGTGCCAGCAGTTCAGGGGGAGAGACCCAGTACTTC.

CDR3 amino acids: CASSQDRGSVYGYTF. In nucleotides, the CDR3 is TGCGCCAGCAGCCAAGACAGGGGGAGTGTCTATGGCTACACCTTC. J is TRBJ1-2 and V is TRBV4-3; 7 bases map to TRBD1. This CDR3 is built from 15 residues. Trimming at V came to 0 bases and at J to 4 bases, leaving 5 bases not matched to a gene. Germline lookup yields CDR1 LGHNA and CDR2 YSLEER.

This chain uses TRBV7-3 with TRBJ2-1; 7 bases line up with TRBD1. CDR1 is SGHTA and CDR2 is FQGTGA in the germline V gene. V shed 5 bases, J shed 5 bases, and the junction held 12 bases outside the gene matches. This CDR3 region has 16 residues. In DNA, the CDR3 is TGTGCCAGCAGCCTGACACAGGGGCCCCTCGACAATGAGCAGTTCTTC. Translating it yields CASSLTQGPLDNEQFF.

Here the CDR3 reads CASSDSRTDNEQFF. CDR3 in DNA: TGTGCCAGCAGTGACTCGAGGACAGACAATGAGCAGTTCTTC. The chain links TRBV6-4 to TRBJ2-1; D might be TRBD1 (6 bases). V was cut by 0 bases and J by 5 bases, with 8 bases left in between. Germline V gene sequence: CDR1 MRHNA, CDR2 SNTAGT. The CDR3 runs to 14 residues.

CDR3 coding DNA: TGTGCCACCAGCCAGGGGACGGTCACTGAAGCTTTCTTT. It encodes CATSQGTVTEAFF. The chain uses TRBV15 and TRBJ1-1; possible D gene TRBD1, 6 bases. The V gene's germline CDR1 is LNHNV and CDR2 YYDKDF (reference sequence). The length of the CDR3 is 13 residues. V lost 5 bases to trimming and J lost 4 bases, with 11 bases between them.

The CDR3 loop reads CASNLETDEQYF. The CDR3 DNA is TGTGCCAGCAACCTAGAGACAGACGAGCAGTACTTC. The chain has TRBV11-2 and TRBJ2-7; D is perhaps TRBD1 (5 bases). The ends were cut back, 7 bases at V and 5 bases at J, with 12 bases in the middle. The CDR3 totals 12 residues. Germline CDR1 is SGHAT and CDR2 is FQNNGV. Full variable domain (rest looked up from reference TRBV11-2 and TRBJ2-7): EAGVAQSPRYKIIEKRQSVAFWCNPISGHATLYWYQQILGQGPKLLIQFQNNGVVDDSQLPKDRFSAERLKGVDSTLKIQPAKLEDSAVYLCASNLETDEQYFGPGTRLTVT.

The chain carries TRBV29-1 and TRBJ1-2; perhaps TRBD1 as D (5 bases). Per the germline V gene, CDR1 is SQVTM and CDR2 is ANQGSEA. Between the trimmed V and J ends, which lost 5 bases and 0 bases, there was a span of 13 bases. CDR3 length: 14 residues. The chain's CDR3 is CSVPRGGANYGYTF. In DNA, the CDR3 is TGCAGCGTTCCCCGGGGGGGAGCTAACTATGGCTACACCTTC.

This rearrangement joins TRBV14 to TRBJ2-3; D unresolved. The germline V gene encodes CDR1 SGHDN and CDR2 FVKESK. V was pared by 0 bases and J by 8 bases, with 6 bases between. The CDR3 has 12 amino acids. In DNA, the CDR3 is TGTGCCAGCAGCCAAGATAGAGCTACGCAGTATTTT. This sequence encodes CASSQDRATQYF. The full variable domain, completed using reference TRBV14 and TRBJ2-3, is EAGVTQFPSHSVIEKGQTVTLRCDPISGHDNLYWYRRVMGKEIKFLLHFVKESKQDESGMPNNRFLAERTGGTYSTLKVQPAELEDSGVYFCASSQDRATQYFGPGTRLTVL.

V gene TRBV7-2 combines with J gene TRBJ1-1; tentatively, D is TRBD1 (5 bases). The germline V and J ends were trimmed by 5 bases and 0 bases, with 7 bases remaining between them. Germline V gene lookup returns CDR1 SGHTA and CDR2 FQGNSA. This CDR3 comprises 13 residues. CDR3 bases: TGTGCCAGCAGCCCAGGGATGAACACTGAAGCTTTCTTT. Its translation is CASSPGMNTEAFF.

This chain links TRBV28 with TRBJ1-6; 9 nucleotides align to TRBD1. The germline V gene has CDR1 MDHEN and CDR2 SYDVKM. This CDR3 is built from 16 residues. The V segment lost 5 bases and the J segment 5 bases; nucleotides outside the gene matches: 7. The CDR3 sequence is CASSSPGTGNNSPLHF. The DNA of the CDR3 is TGTGCCAGCAGTAGCCCCGGGACAGGGAATAATTCACCCCTCCACTTT.

The chain links TRBV6-2 or TRBV6-3 to TRBJ2-5, with 9 bases aligning to TRBD1. The germline CDR1 and CDR2 sequences are MNHEY and SVGEGT. V gave up 0 bases and J gave up 5 bases; unmatched junction bases: 4. This CDR3 comprises 15 residues. CDR3 bases: TGTGCCAGCAGTTACTCGCCCGACAGGGGGGAGACCCAGTACTTC. Translating it yields CASSYSPDRGETQYF.